The clone carrying this T cell receptor beta chain was detected a few times. The V gene lost 4 bases and the J gene lost 4 bases, with 19 bases spanning the gap. This CDR3 comprises 16 residues. Germline V gene sequence: CDR1 SQVTM, CDR2 ANQGSEA. These data belong to a study of T cells after yellow fever vaccination. Via MiXCR, TCRdb re-called the 5' RACE reads, giving one row per CDR3 protein. The data show roughly 150,000 distinct CDR3 sequences, less than 9% seen once. This specimen consisted of CD4+ T cells sorted from PBMCs, obtained 5 to 6 days after the first yellow fever vaccination. The chain has TRBV29-1 and TRBJ1-4; TRBD1 might be the D (6 bases). The source is a man younger than 35 who received the YFV17D yellow fever vaccine. The CDR3 loop is CSVVEIRGQSNEKLFF. CDR3 nucleotides: TGCAGCGTTGTGGAGATTAGGGGACAAAGTAATGAAAAACTGTTTTTT.